These 8 T cell receptor beta chains came from one sample sequenced in a study of vaccination and CD4 T cells after COVID-19. No cognate antigen is known for these TCRs. Noted treatment: approximately 9-day PBMC culture with coronavirus spike peptide pools or control peptides (ViraFEST assay). Oncomine TCR Beta short-read sequencing was applied to DNA from cultured CD4+ T cells. TCRdb fed the PCR reads into MiXCR, producing one record per CDR3 protein. The sample contains under 30,000 distinct CDR3 sequences, around 45% of which appear only once. The specimen sequenced was CD4+ T cells from blood, cultured in vitro. The receptors derive from a human donor who had recovered from COVID-19.

J is TRBJ2-7 and V is TRBV6-1; D may be TRBD1 (7 bases). Germline lookup yields CDR1 MNHNS and CDR2 SASEGT. V was clipped by 5 bases and J by 2 bases, with 16 bases between them. The CDR3 contains 15 residues. The CDR3 is CASSLAGGFPYEQYF. The CDR3 coding sequence is TGTGCCAGCAGTCTCGCAGGGGGGTTCCCCTACGAGCAGTACTTC.

The J gene is TRBJ2-7, the V gene TRBV3-1, with D possibly TRBD1 on 6 matching bases. CDR3 size: 15 residues. Germline CDR1 is LGHDT and CDR2 is YNNKEL (reference sequence). V was trimmed by 4 bases and J by 2 bases, leaving 15 bases between them. In DNA, the CDR3 is TGTGCCAGCAGCCTTCGACCCGGGACACCCTACGAGCAGTACTTC. Translation: CASSLRPGTPYEQYF.

The CDR3 DNA follows: TGCAGTGCTGCCTGGACTAGCGGTTCGAACACCGGGGAGCTGTTTTTT. Translated, it gives CSAAWTSGSNTGELFF. V gene TRBV20-1 combines with J gene TRBJ2-2; TRBD2 matches 10 bases. The germline gives CDR1 DFQATT, CDR2 SNEGSKA (reference sequence). V trimming: 5 bases; J trimming: 0 bases; junction bases outside the gene matches: 6. The CDR3 extends over 16 amino acids.

The chain combines TRBV6-1 with TRBJ2-2, with D perhaps given as TRBD1 or TRBD2 (5 bases each). Trimming removed 3 bases at V and 6 bases at J, with 17 bases between. This CDR3 region has 16 residues. Germline V CDR1 and CDR2: MNHNS, SASEGT. Written as DNA, the CDR3 is TGTGCCAGCAGTGACCCCGGTGGGACCCGGCCCGGGGAGCTGTTTTTT. This sequence encodes CASSDPGGTRPGELFF.

The chain couples TRBV27 to TRBJ1-1; the match to TRBD1 covers 7 bases. V lost 1 base to trimming and J lost 0 bases; unmatched junction nucleotides: 8. Germline lookup yields CDR1 MNHEY and CDR2 SMNVEV (reference sequence). The length of the CDR3 is 17 residues. CDR3 DNA: TGTGCCAGCAGTTTATACGCGGGACAGCACATGAACACTGAAGCTTTCTTT. Amino acid sequence: CASSLYAGQHMNTEAFF.

This sequence joins TRBV20-1 and TRBJ2-1; the match to TRBD1 covers 9 bases. The V gene end was trimmed by 5 bases and the J gene end by 4 bases; junction bases not matched to a gene: 6. The length of the CDR3 is 14 residues. Germline V CDR1 and CDR2: DFQATT, SNEGSKA (reference sequence). The DNA of the CDR3 is TGCAGTGCTGAACAGGGGGCACGGTACAATGAGCAGTTCTTC. Protein sequence: CSAEQGARYNEQFF.

The V call is TRBV5-1, the J call TRBJ2-1; tentatively, D is TRBD1 (6 bases). Germline CDR1 reads SGHRS; CDR2 reads YFSETQ. This CDR3 region has 14 residues. Trimming shortened V by 0 bases and J by 8 bases, and 12 bases separated the two germline ends. The CDR3 bases are TGCGCCAGCAGCTTGGGTAGGACAGTCGATGAGCAGTTCTTC. Residues: CASSLGRTVDEQFF.

V gene TRBV7-9 combines with J gene TRBJ1-5; 10 positions match TRBD1. CDR1 and CDR2 (germline): SEHNR, FQNEAQ (reference sequence). V was pared by 5 bases and J by 2 bases, with 9 bases of the junction left unmatched. The CDR3 spans 17 residues. The CDR3 DNA reads TGTGCCAGCAGCCAGGGGGACAGGGGTGCCCGCAATCAGCCCCAGCATTTT. This translates into CASSQGDRGARNQPQHF.